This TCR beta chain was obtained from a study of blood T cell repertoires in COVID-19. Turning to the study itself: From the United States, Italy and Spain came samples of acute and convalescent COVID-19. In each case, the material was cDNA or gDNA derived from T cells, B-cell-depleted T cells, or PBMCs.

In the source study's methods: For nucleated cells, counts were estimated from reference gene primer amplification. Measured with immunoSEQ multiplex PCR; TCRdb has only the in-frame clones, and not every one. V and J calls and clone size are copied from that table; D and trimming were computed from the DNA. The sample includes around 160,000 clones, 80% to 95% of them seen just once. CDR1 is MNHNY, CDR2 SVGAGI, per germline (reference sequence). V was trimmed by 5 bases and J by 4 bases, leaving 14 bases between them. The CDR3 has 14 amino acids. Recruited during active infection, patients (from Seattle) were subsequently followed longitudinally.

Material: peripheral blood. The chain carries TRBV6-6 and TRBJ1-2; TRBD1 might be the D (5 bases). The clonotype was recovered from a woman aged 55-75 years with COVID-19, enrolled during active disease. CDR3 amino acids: CASSRDSQGYGYTF. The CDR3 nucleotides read TGTGCCAGCAGTCGGGATAGCCAGGGCTATGGCTACACCTTC.